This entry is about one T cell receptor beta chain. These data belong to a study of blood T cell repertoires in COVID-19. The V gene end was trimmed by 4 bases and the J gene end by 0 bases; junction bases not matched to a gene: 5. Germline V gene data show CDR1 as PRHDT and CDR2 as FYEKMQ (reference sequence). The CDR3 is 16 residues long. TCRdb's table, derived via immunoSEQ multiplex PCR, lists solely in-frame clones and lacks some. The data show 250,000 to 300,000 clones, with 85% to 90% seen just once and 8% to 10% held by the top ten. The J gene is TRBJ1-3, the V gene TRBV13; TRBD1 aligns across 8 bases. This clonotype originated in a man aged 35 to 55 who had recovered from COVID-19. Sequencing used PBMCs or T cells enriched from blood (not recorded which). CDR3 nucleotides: TGTGCCAGCAGCTCCGACAGGGGAGTCTCTGGAAACACCATATATTTT. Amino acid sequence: CASSSDRGVSGNTIYF.